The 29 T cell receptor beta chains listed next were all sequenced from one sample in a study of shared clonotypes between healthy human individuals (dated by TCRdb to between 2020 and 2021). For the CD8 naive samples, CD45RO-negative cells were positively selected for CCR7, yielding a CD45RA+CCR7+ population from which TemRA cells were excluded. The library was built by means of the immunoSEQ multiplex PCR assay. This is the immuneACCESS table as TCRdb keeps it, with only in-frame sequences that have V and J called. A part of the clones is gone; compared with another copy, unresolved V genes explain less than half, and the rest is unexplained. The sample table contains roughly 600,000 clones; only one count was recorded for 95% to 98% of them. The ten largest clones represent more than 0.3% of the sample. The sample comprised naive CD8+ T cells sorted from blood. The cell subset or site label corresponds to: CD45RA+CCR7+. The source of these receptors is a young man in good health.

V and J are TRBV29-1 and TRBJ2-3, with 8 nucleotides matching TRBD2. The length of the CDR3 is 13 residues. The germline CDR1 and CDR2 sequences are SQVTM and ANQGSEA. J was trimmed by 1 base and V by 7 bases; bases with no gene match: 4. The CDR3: CSGIAGRTDTQYF. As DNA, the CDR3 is TGCAGCGGAATAGCGGGGCGCACAGATACGCAGTATTTT.

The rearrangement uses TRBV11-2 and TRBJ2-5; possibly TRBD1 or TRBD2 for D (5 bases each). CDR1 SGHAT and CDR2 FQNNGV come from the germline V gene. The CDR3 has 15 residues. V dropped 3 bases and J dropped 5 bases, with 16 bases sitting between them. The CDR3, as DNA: TGTGCCAGCAGCTTGGGACCAGGAATATGGGAGACCCAGTACTTC. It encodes CASSLGPGIWETQYF.

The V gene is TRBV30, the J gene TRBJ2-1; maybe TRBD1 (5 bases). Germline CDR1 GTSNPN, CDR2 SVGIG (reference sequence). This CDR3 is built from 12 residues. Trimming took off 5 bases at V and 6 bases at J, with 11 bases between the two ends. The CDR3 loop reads CAWGAQGNEQFF. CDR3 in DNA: TGTGCCTGGGGGGCCCAAGGCAATGAGCAGTTCTTC.

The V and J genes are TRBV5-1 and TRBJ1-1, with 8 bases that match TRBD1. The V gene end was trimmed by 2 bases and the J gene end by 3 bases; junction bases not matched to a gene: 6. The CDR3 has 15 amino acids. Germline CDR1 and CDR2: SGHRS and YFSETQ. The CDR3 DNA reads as TGCGCCAGCAGCTTTGGACAGGGAGGGGACACTGAAGCTTTCTTT. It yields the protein CASSFGQGGDTEAFF.

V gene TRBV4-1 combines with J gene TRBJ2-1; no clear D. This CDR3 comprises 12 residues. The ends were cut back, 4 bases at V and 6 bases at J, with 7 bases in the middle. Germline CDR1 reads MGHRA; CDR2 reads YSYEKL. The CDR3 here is CASSLEGNEQFF. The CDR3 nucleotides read TGCGCCAGCAGCCTGGAAGGCAATGAGCAGTTCTTC.

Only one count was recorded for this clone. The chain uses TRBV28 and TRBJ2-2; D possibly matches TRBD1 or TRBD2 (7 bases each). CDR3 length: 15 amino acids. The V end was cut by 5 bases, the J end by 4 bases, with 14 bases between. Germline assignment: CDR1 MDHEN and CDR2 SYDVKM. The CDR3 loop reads CASSTSRGGTGELFF. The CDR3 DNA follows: TGTGCCAGCAGTACATCCAGGGGGGGCACCGGGGAGCTGTTTTTT.

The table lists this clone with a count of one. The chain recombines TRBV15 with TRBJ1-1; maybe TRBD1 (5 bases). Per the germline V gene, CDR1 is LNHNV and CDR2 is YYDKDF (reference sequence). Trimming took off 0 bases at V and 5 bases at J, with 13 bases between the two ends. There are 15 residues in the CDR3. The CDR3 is CATSRDRQFGTEAFF. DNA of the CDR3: TGTGCCACCAGCAGAGATCGACAGTTTGGGACTGAAGCTTTCTTT. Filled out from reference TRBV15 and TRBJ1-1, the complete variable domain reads DAMVIQNPRYQVTQFGKPVTLSCSQTLNHNVMYWYQQKSSQAPKLLFHYYDKDFNNEADTPDNFQSRRPNTSFCFLDIRSPGLGDTAMYLCATSRDRQFGTEAFFGQGTRLTVV.

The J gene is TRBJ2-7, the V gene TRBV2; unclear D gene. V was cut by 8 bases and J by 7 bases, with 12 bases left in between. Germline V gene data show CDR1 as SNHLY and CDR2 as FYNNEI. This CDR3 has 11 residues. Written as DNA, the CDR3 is TGTGCCAGCCAGGATAGCTGGGAGCAGTACTTC. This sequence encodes CASQDSWEQYF.

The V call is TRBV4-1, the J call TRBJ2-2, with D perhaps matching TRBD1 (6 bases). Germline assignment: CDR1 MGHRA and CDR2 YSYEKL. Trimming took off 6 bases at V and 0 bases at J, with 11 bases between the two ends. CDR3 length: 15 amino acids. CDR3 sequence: CASSSGAANTGELFF. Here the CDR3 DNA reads TGCGCCAGCAGTTCAGGGGCAGCGAACACCGGGGAGCTGTTTTTT.

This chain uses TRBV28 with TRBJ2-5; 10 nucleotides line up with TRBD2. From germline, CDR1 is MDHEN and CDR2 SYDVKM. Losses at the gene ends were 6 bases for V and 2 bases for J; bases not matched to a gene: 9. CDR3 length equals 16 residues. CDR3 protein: CASSSPLAGDQETQYF. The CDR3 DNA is TGTGCCAGCAGCTCTCCTCTAGCGGGAGATCAAGAGACCCAGTACTTC.

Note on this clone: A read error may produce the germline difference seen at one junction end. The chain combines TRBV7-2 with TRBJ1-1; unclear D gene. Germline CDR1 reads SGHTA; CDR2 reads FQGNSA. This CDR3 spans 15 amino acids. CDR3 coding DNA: TGTGCCAGCAGCTTAAATTCAGGCGTGAATACTGAAGCTTTCTTT. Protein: CASSLNSGVNTEAFF.

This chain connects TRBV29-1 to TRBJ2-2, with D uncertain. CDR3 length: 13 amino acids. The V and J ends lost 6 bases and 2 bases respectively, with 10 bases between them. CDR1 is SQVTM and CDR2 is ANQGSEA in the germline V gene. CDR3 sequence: CSVVDTNTGELFF. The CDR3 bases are TGCAGCGTGGTCGACACCAACACCGGGGAGCTGTTTTTT.

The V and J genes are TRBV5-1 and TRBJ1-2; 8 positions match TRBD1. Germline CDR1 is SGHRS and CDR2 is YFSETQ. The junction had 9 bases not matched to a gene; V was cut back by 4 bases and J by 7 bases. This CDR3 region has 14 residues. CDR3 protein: CASSPRGQVPGYTF. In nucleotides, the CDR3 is TGCGCCAGCAGCCCACGGGGACAGGTCCCTGGCTACACCTTC. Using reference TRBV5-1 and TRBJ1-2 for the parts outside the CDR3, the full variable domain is KAGVTQTPRYLIKTRGQQVTLSCSPISGHRSVSWYQQTPGQGLQFLFEYFSETQRNKGNFPGRFSGRQFSNSRSEMNVSTLELGDSALYLCASSPRGQVPGYTFGSGTRLTVV.

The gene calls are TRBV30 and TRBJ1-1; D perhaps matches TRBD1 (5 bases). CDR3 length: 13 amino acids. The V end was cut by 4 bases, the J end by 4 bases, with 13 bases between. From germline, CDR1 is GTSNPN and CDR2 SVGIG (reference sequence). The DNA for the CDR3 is TGTGCCTGGAACCTTGGGGGAGTCACTGAAGCTTTCTTT. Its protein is CAWNLGGVTEAFF.

In DNA form, the CDR3 reads TGTGCCAGCAGCTTAGTAGGCGGGAACAATGAGCAGTTCTTC. This gives the protein CASSLVGGNNEQFF. The chain has TRBV7-8 and TRBJ2-1, with TRBD2 as a possible D gene (6 bases). V shed 1 base and J shed 5 bases, with 9 bases lying between them. In germline, CDR1 is SGHVS, CDR2 FQNEAQ. The length of the CDR3 is 14 residues.

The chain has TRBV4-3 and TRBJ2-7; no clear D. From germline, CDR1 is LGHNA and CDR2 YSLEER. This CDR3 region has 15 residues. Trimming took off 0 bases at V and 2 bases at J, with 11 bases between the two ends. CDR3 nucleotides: TGCGCCAGCAGCCAAGATGCGACATGGACCTACGAGCAGTACTTC. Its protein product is CASSQDATWTYEQYF.

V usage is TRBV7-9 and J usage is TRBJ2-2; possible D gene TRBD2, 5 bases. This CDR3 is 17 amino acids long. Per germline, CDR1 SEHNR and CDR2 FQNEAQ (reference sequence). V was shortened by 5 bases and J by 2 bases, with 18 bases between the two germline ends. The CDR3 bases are TGTGCCAGCAGCCCTACGACTCATGGGAGAAACACCGGGGAGCTGTTTTTT. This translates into CASSPTTHGRNTGELFF.

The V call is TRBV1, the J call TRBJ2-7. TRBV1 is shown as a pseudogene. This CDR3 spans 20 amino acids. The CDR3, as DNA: TGCACCAGCAGCCAAGACCCCCGTTTTAGGGCACCGGGTAAATCCTACGAGCAGTACTTC. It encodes CTSSQDPRFRAPGKSYEQYF.

This chain's CDR3 is CASSEISGAGEQYF. Here the CDR3 DNA reads TGCGCCAGCAGTGAGATTTCAGGGGCGGGCGAGCAGTACTTC. The chain is built from TRBV10-1 and TRBJ2-7; a possible D gene is TRBD1 (6 bases). The V gene lost 2 bases and the J gene lost 6 bases, with 14 bases spanning the gap. Per the germline V gene, CDR1 is WNHNN and CDR2 is SYGVQD (reference sequence). This CDR3 has 14 amino acids.

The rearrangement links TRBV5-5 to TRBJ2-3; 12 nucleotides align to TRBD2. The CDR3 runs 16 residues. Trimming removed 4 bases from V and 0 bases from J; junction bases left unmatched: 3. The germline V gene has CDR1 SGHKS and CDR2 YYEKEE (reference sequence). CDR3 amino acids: CASSLLAGGSTDTQYF. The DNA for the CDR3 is TGTGCCAGCAGCCTCCTAGCGGGAGGGAGCACAGATACGCAGTATTTT.

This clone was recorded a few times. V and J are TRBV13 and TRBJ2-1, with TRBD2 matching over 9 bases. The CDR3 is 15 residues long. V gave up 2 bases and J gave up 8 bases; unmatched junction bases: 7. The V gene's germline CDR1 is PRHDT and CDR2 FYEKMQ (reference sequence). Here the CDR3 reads CASSLTSGSAHEQFF. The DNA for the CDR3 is TGTGCCAGCAGCTTAACTAGCGGGTCCGCCCATGAGCAGTTCTTC.

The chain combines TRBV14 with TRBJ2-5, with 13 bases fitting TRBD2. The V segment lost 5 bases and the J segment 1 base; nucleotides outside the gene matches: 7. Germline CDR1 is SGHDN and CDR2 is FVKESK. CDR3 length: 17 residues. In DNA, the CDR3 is TGTGCCAGCAGCGAGGGACTAGCGGGGATCCTCCAAGAGACCCAGTACTTC. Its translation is CASSEGLAGILQETQYF.

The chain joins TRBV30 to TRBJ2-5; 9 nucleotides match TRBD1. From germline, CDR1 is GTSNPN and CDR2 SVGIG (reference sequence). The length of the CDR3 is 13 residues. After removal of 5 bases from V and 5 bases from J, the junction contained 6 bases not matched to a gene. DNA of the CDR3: TGTGCCTGGGAGGGACAGGGTCCCGAGACCCAGTACTTC. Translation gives CAWEGQGPETQYF.

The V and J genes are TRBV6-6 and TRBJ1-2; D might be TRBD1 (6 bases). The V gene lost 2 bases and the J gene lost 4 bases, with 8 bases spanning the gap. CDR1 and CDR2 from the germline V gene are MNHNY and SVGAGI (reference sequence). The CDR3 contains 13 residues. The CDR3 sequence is CASSYGQPYGYTF. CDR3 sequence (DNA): TGTGCCAGCAGTTACGGACAGCCCTATGGCTACACCTTC.

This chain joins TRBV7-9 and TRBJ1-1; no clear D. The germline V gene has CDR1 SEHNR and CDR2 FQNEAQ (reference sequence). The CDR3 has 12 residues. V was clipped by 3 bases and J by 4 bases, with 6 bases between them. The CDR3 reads CASSFLSTEAFF. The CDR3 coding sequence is TGTGCCAGCAGCTTCCTAAGCACTGAAGCTTTCTTT. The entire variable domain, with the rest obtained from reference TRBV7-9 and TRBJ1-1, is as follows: DTGVSQNPRHKITKRGQNVTFRCDPISEHNRLYWYRQTLGQGPEFLTYFQNEAQLEKSRLLSDRFSAERPKGSFSTLEIQRTEQGDSAMYLCASSFLSTEAFFGQGTRLTVV.

CDR3 bases: TGCGCCAGCGCTGCCCACAAAGAGACCCAGTACTTC. Protein sequence: CASAAHKETQYF. The V call is TRBV5-1, the J call TRBJ2-5, with D hard to call. CDR3 length equals 12 residues. Deletions cut 7 bases from V and 3 bases from J, with 10 bases between. The germline CDR1 and CDR2 sequences are SGHRS and YFSETQ.

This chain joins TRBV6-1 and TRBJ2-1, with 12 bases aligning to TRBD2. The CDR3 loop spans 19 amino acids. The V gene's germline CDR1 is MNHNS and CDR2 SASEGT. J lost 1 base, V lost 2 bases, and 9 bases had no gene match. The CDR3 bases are TGTGCCAGCAGTGAAACTACTAGCGGGAGGAGAAAGTCCTACAATGAGCAGTTCTTC. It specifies CASSETTSGRRKSYNEQFF.

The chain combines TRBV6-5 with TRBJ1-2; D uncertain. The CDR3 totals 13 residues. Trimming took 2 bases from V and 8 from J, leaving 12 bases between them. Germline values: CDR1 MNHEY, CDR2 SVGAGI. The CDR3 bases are TGTGCCAGCAGTTACACCCCTTTGAAAGGCTACACCTTC. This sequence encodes CASSYTPLKGYTF.

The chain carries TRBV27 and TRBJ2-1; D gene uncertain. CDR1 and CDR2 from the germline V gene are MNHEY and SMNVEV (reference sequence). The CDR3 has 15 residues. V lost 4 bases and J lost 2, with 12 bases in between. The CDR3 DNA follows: TGTGCCAGCAGTTCCCTACAGCAGACCTACAATGAGCAGTTCTTC. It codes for CASSSLQQTYNEQFF.